The following is a T cell receptor beta chain sequence with its context. Its antigen is as yet unknown. Use of 60 Vbeta and 13 Jbeta primers characterized the PCR. Some clones are missing from TCRdb's copy, which holds only in-frame ones; the method was immunoSEQ multiplex PCR. The sample lists under 150,000 clones; 55% to 80% were seen once. This sample was included in a study of cytomegalovirus exposure and HLA in healthy donors. The study, taken as a whole, reports: Rare sequences made up most TCRs, while some public TCRs were found in many donors.

V was clipped by 4 bases and J by 3 bases, with 16 bases between them. CDR3 size: 16 residues. Germline V gives CDR1 SGHRS, CDR2 YFSETQ. The receptor was derived from a woman aged 40-49 years in good health and CMV-seronegative. This chain joins TRBV5-1 and TRBJ1-4; tentatively, D is TRBD1 (6 bases). What was sequenced was PBMCs. CDR3 sequence: CASSIGQGQANEKLFF. CDR3 bases: TGCGCCAGCAGCATTGGGCAGGGGCAGGCTAATGAAAAACTGTTTTTT.